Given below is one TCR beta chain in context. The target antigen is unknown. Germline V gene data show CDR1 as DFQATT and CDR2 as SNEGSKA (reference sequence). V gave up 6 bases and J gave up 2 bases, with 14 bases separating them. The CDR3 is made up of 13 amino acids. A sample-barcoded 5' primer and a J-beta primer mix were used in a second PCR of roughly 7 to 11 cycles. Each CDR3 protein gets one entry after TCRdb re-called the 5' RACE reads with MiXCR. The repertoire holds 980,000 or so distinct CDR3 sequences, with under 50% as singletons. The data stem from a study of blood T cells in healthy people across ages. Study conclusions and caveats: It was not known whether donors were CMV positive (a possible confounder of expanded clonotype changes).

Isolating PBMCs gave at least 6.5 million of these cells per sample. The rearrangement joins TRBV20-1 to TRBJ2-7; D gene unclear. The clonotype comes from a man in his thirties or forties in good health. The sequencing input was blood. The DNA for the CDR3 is TGCAGTGCGAGCGCTCAGTCTCCCTACGAGCAGTACTTC. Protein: CSASAQSPYEQYF.